The clone carrying this T cell receptor beta chain was observed a few times. The data were obtained in a study of blood T cell repertoires in COVID-19. Study details: Whether acute or convalescent, the COVID-19 samples came from the United States, Italy and Spain.

In the source study's methods: Reference gene primer amplification gave estimated nucleated cell counts. The data were produced by immunoSEQ multiplex PCR, yet TCRdb's version contains in-frame clones alone and is incomplete. The V and J calls and clone size are taken from that table; D and trimming were inferred from the DNA. The sample includes over 120,000 clones, roughly nine tenths of them seen just once. The CDR3 length is 20 residues. The trim removed 0 bases at V and 0 bases at J, leaving 12 bases unmatched. Germline loops: CDR1 LGHDT, CDR2 YNNKEL (reference sequence). This rearrangement joins TRBV3-1 (or the pseudogene TRBV3-2) to TRBJ1-5; 9 bases are shared with TRBD1. This TCR derives from a human donor in a cohort sampled during active COVID-19. Sequencing was done on a sample of peripheral blood. The CDR3 nucleotides are TGTGCCAGCAGCCAAGATAGGGCCGGGACAGGGACTCATAGCAATCAGCCCCAGCATTTT. Translated: CASSQDRAGTGTHSNQPQHF.